This entry lists 19 T cell receptor beta chains sequenced from one sample in a study of graft-versus-host responses after intestinal transplantation. Profiled with immunoSEQ multiplex PCR; TCRdb holds only in-frame clones, not every one. This sample has roughly 100,000 clones, with 93% found just once. Their recognized antigens are unknown. The sequencing used unstimulated CD8+ T cells sorted from spleen or lymph node cells, collected before intestinal transplant. The receptors were sampled from a human donor who received an intestinal transplant.

This chain links TRBV14 with TRBJ1-5, with 8 positions matching TRBD1. The CDR3 is 22 amino acids. V dropped 2 bases and J dropped 4; count of bases not matched to a gene: 25. Germline assignment: CDR1 SGHDN and CDR2 FVKESK. Written as DNA, the CDR3 is TGTGCCAGCAGCCAAAAAGTCCCCGGGACAGGCATCCACCCTAAAAAAAATCAGCCCCAGCATTTT. Protein sequence: CASSQKVPGTGIHPKKNQPQHF.

This clone was detected once. The CDR3 loop is CASSQVGGGTDTQYF. DNA of the CDR3: TGCGCCAGCAGCCAAGTTGGGGGGGGCACAGATACGCAGTATTTT. J is TRBJ2-3 and V is TRBV4-1; 7 bases align to TRBD2. Germline loops: CDR1 MGHRA, CDR2 YSYEKL. V lost 1 base and J lost 1; bases outside the gene matches: 2. The length of the CDR3 is 15 residues.

This sequence joins TRBV9 and TRBJ2-5; weak D call: TRBD2 (5 bases). The CDR3 runs to 13 residues. Germline V CDR1 and CDR2: SGDLS, YYNGEE. V was pared by 4 bases and J by 6 bases, with 13 bases between. CDR3 amino acids: CASSPASGQTQYF. The CDR3 DNA reads as TGTGCCAGCAGCCCTGCGAGCGGACAGACCCAGTACTTC.

This chain joins TRBV9 and TRBJ2-2; D not certain. The V end was cut by 4 bases, the J end by 8 bases, with 9 bases between. Germline CDR1 and CDR2: SGDLS and YYNGEE. The length of the CDR3 is 12 residues. The chain's CDR3 is CASSPESGELFF. The CDR3 DNA follows: TGTGCCAGCAGCCCAGAATCGGGGGAGCTGTTTTTT. The full variable domain, rest sourced from reference TRBV9 and TRBJ2-2, is DSGVTQTPKHLITATGQRVTLRCSPRSGDLSVYWYQQSLDQGLQFLIQYYNGEERAKGNILERFSAQQFPDLHSELNLSSLELGDSALYFCASSPESGELFFGEGSRLTVL.

The chain joins TRBV6-6 to TRBJ1-5, with a tentative D call TRBD1 (5 bases). CDR3 size: 15 residues. Germline V gene sequence: CDR1 MNHNY, CDR2 SVGAGI (reference sequence). With 4 bases removed from V and 0 bases from J, the gap between germline ends came to 10 bases. CDR3 bases: TGTGCCAGCAGTTTCACAGGTTATAGCAATCAGCCCCAGCATTTT. It specifies CASSFTGYSNQPQHF.

The chain combines TRBV30 with TRBJ1-4; TRBD1 agrees at 9 bases. The CDR3 sequence is 20 residues long. Germline CDR1 and CDR2: GTSNPN and SVGIG (reference sequence). With 2 bases clipped from V and 0 bases from J, the junction kept 16 bases outside the gene matches. For the CDR3, the DNA is TGTGCCTGGAGTCCGCCACCCGGACAGGGGACCGCTTCAACTAATGAAAAACTGTTTTTT. It translates to CAWSPPPGQGTASTNEKLFF.

This chain joins TRBV4-2 and TRBJ2-7; 9 bases are shared with TRBD2. The CDR3 runs 15 residues. Germline V gene lookup returns CDR1 LGHNA and CDR2 YNFKEQ. The junction had 3 bases not matched to a gene; V was cut back by 0 bases and J by 3 bases. The CDR3 DNA is TGTGCCAGCAGCCAAGAGGGAGCGGGGGGCTACGAGCAGTACTTC. The encoded protein is CASSQEGAGGYEQYF.

In this sample, this clone turned up a few times. The chain carries TRBV14 and TRBJ1-3; D gene uncertain. The V gene's germline CDR1 is SGHDN and CDR2 FVKESK. Deletions cut 0 bases from V and 8 bases from J, with 14 bases between. CDR3 size: 15 residues. CDR3: CASSQDFTTRDTIYF. The CDR3 DNA follows: TGTGCCAGCAGCCAAGATTTCACGACCCGCGACACCATATATTTT.

J is TRBJ2-3 and V is TRBV6-5; 9 bases are shared with TRBD1. The CDR3 is 15 amino acids. The J segment lost 3 bases and the V segment lost 0 bases, leaving 1 base of the junction unmatched. Germline V gene sequence: CDR1 MNHEY, CDR2 SVGAGI. CDR3 sequence (DNA): TGTGCCAGCAGTTACTCGGACAGGGGTACAGATACGCAGTATTTT. It translates to CASSYSDRGTDTQYF.

This chain uses TRBV5-6 with TRBJ2-1; TRBD2 agrees at 16 bases. V lost 5 bases and J lost 3; bases outside the gene matches: 8. This CDR3 comprises 18 residues. Germline V gene lookup returns CDR1 SGHDT and CDR2 YYEEEE. Here the CDR3 reads CASRSGTSGGAYYNEQFF. Here the CDR3 DNA reads TGTGCCAGCAGATCCGGGACTAGCGGGGGGGCTTACTACAATGAGCAGTTCTTC.

CDR3 bases: TGTGCCAGCAGCGCGGGACAGGGGGCCCACGAGCAGTACTTC. This encodes CASSAGQGAHEQYF. V gene TRBV9 combines with J gene TRBJ2-7; 12 bases are a match to TRBD1. CDR1 is SGDLS and CDR2 is YYNGEE in the germline V gene. This CDR3 has 14 residues. The V gene end was trimmed by 3 bases and the J gene end by 5 bases; junction bases not matched to a gene: 3.

This chain uses TRBV5-6 with TRBJ1-1; D is unresolved. The CDR3 is made up of 12 amino acids. The V end was cut by 2 bases, the J end by 3 bases, with 5 bases between. CDR1 is SGHDT and CDR2 is YYEEEE in the germline V gene. The CDR3 region is CASSFGDTEAFF. DNA for the CDR3: TGTGCCAGCAGCTTCGGGGACACTGAAGCTTTCTTT.

This chain joins TRBV5-1 and TRBJ1-2, with a tentative D call TRBD1 (6 bases). This CDR3 has 14 residues. Trimming pared 0 bases from V and 8 bases from J, leaving 14 bases between. CDR1 is SGHRS, CDR2 YFSETQ, per germline. The CDR3 DNA reads as TGCGCCAGCAGCTTGGAGCAGGGGTTTAGCGGCTACACCTTC. Translation gives CASSLEQGFSGYTF.

This clone was seen only once. The rearrangement uses TRBV6-6 and TRBJ1-5; weak D call: TRBD1 (6 bases). V was clipped by 4 bases and J by 4 bases, with 11 bases between them. The CDR3 loop spans 14 amino acids. Germline values: CDR1 MNHNY, CDR2 SVGAGI (reference sequence). The CDR3 DNA reads as TGTGCCAGCAGTTCTGACAGGCCTAATCAGCCCCAGCATTTT. Its translation is CASSSDRPNQPQHF.

CDR3 region: CASSSYEGVRDEQFF. CDR3 coding DNA: TGTGCCAGCAGTTCTTATGAGGGGGTCAGGGATGAGCAGTTCTTC. The V gene is TRBV27, the J gene TRBJ2-1; tentatively, D is TRBD1 (6 bases). The CDR3 has 15 amino acids. Germline CDR1 and CDR2: MNHEY and SMNVEV (reference sequence). Trimming removed 4 bases from V and 8 bases from J, with 18 bases in between.

The chain employs TRBV11-2 and TRBJ2-1, with D perhaps being TRBD1 or TRBD2 (5 bases each). Trimming left V 7 bases short and J 2 bases short, with 15 bases between. The CDR3 totals 15 residues. CDR1 is SGHAT and CDR2 is FQNNGV in the germline V gene. CDR3 bases: TGTGCCAGCACCCCCGGGACCAGAGCCTACAATGAGCAGTTCTTC. It yields the protein CASTPGTRAYNEQFF.

The gene calls are TRBV7-7 and TRBJ2-5; 10 positions agree with TRBD1. The CDR3 runs 16 residues. CDR1 and CDR2 (germline): SSHAT, FNYEAQ (reference sequence). V shed 5 bases and J 1 base; nucleotides not matched to a gene: 7. The CDR3 reads CASSGDRGSGQETQYF. The DNA of the CDR3 is TGTGCCAGCAGCGGGGACAGGGGATCCGGCCAAGAGACCCAGTACTTC.

V is TRBV7-9 and J is TRBJ2-1; 8 nucleotides match TRBD1. This CDR3 contains 15 residues. V was pared by 5 bases and J by 3 bases, with 6 bases of the junction left unmatched. Germline CDR1 is SEHNR and CDR2 is FQNEAQ (reference sequence). The chain's CDR3 is CASSPRTGNYNEQFF. DNA of the CDR3: TGTGCCAGCAGCCCACGGACAGGGAACTACAATGAGCAGTTCTTC.

The chain links TRBV7-9 to TRBJ2-5, with a weak D call TRBD2 (5 bases). Trimming removed 8 bases at V and 1 base at J, with 17 bases between. This CDR3 contains 15 residues. Germline loops: CDR1 SEHNR, CDR2 FQNEAQ (reference sequence). CDR3: CASQPLASLQETQYF. CDR3 sequence (DNA): TGTGCCAGCCAACCGCTAGCAAGCCTCCAAGAGACCCAGTACTTC. Complete variable domain (other parts from reference TRBV7-9 and TRBJ2-5): DTGVSQNPRHKITKRGQNVTFRCDPISEHNRLYWYRQTLGQGPEFLTYFQNEAQLEKSRLLSDRFSAERPKGSFSTLEIQRTEQGDSAMYLCASQPLASLQETQYFGPGTRLLVL.